The T cell receptor beta chain described here comes from a study of blood T cell repertoires in COVID-19. Study as a whole: The United States, Italy and Spain were the sources of the acute and convalescent COVID-19 samples. T cells, B-cell-depleted T cells, or PBMCs supplied cDNA or gDNA.

As handled by the study authors: Amplification from reference gene primers served as the basis for estimated nucleated cell counts. Produced via immunoSEQ multiplex PCR; TCRdb's table is partial and in-frame only. That table is the source of V, J and clone size, and D and trimming were worked out from the DNA. The sample carries 200,000 to 300,000 clones, 70% to 85% recorded once. Germline values: CDR1 LGHDT, CDR2 YNNKEL (reference sequence). Trimming at V came to 1 base and at J to 4 bases, leaving 5 bases not matched to a gene. There are 16 residues in the CDR3. This chain uses TRBV3-1 (or the pseudogene TRBV3-2) with TRBJ2-1; TRBD1 matches at 9 bases. The specimen sequenced was peripheral blood. This clonotype was obtained from a woman aged 80 or over with acute or convalescent COVID-19. In DNA form, the CDR3 reads TGTGCCAGCAGCCAAGGATGGACAGGGGTTTACAATGAGCAGTTCTTC. This translates into CASSQGWTGVYNEQFF.